This TCR beta chain was recovered during a study of shared clonotypes between healthy human individuals. Comment on this clone: Its antigen remains unknown.

About 90 million PBMCs per unsorted sample were used for genomic DNA. The CDR3 is 14 residues long. CDR1 and CDR2 from the germline V gene are SGDLS and YYNGEE. Losses at the gene ends were 4 bases for V and 7 bases for J; bases not matched to a gene: 8. In the original analysis: Filtering of immunoSEQ junctional sequences could not match full-length read filtering. Profiled with immunoSEQ multiplex PCR; TCRdb holds only in-frame clones, not every one. Clone size and V and J calls were adopted from that table, with D and trimming inferred from the DNA. The sample lists 450,000 to 500,000 clones, around 73% occurring once. Study-wide points: How much donors shared clonotypes was expected to be affected by sequencing depth.

The sequence derives from a woman between 35 and 50 years old in good health. Some clones in this sample may be carry-over from other donors' samples. V is TRBV9 and J is TRBJ1-2, with 9 bases that match TRBD1. The sequencing input was PBMCs. The CDR3 spells CASSLRDRDGGYTF. As DNA, the CDR3 is TGTGCCAGCAGCCTGCGGGACAGGGACGGTGGCTACACCTTC.